This entry is about one T cell receptor beta chain. Cohort 3 recovery required two negative PCRs, clearance, or symptom resolution. This sample is part of a study of blood T cell repertoires in COVID-19. About the research overall: The samples span acute and convalescent COVID-19 from the United States, Italy and Spain. Sources were T cells, B-cell-depleted T cells, or PBMCs; the material itself was cDNA or gDNA.

In the study's own analysis: How many nucleated cells were present was estimated from reference gene primer amplification. Measured with immunoSEQ multiplex PCR; TCRdb has only the in-frame clones, and not every one. For V, J and clone size, that table is used; D and trimming come from the DNA. Among more than 200,000 clones, approximately 84% were seen once, and the ten largest hold more than 1.5%. The TCR originated in a man aged 35 to 55 who had recovered from COVID-19. The specimen sequenced was PBMCs or T cells enriched from blood (not recorded which).

This chain's CDR3 is CASSPESAGGNTIYF. The CDR3 region has the DNA TGTGCCAGCTCACCAGAGTCGGCAGGGGGAAACACCATATATTTT. This chain connects TRBV18 to TRBJ1-3; perhaps TRBD1 as D (5 bases). Trimming left V 2 bases short and J 4 bases short, with 12 bases between. Germline lookup yields CDR1 KGHSH and CDR2 LQKENI. The CDR3 covers 15 residues.